The sequence of this TCR beta chain was determined in a study of graft-versus-host responses after intestinal transplantation. Measured with immunoSEQ multiplex PCR; TCRdb has only the in-frame clones, and not every one. The sample has about 22,000 clones, around 38% seen once; the top ten hold more than 1.5%. The culture paired approximately 200,000 irradiated violet-dye-labeled stimulators with approximately 200,000 CFSE-labeled responders. This TCR came from a human patient who received an intestinal transplant. The sample in question was alloreactive CD8+ T cells from a mixed lymphocyte reaction culture, obtained before intestinal transplant. This sample's subset: CFSE-low proliferating T cells sorted from approximately 6-day pre-transplant mixed lymphocyte reaction (GvH or HvG direction).

The CDR3 DNA sequence: TGTGCCAGCAGCCGTGACAGGGTTCGGTTCTTC. Its translation: CASSRDRVRFF. The chain recombines TRBV11-2 with TRBJ2-1, with 7 nucleotides matching TRBD1. The CDR3 is made up of 11 amino acids. Per germline, CDR1 SGHAT and CDR2 FQNNGV. J was trimmed by 15 bases and V by 5 bases; bases with no gene match: 7.